These T cell receptor beta chains were read from a single sample in a study of blood T cells in healthy people across ages. TCRdb reprocessed the 5' RACE reads with MiXCR, giving one entry per CDR3 protein. This sample has 270,000 or so distinct CDR3 sequences, with roughly a quarter found just once. Sequencing was done on a sample of blood. These TCRs come from a woman aged 70 to 79 in good health. CDR3s include the opening cysteine and the closing phenylalanine or tryptophan. Each record gives: D gene, J gene, clone size, V gene, CDR3 protein, CDR3 DNA. D genes are given only for firm matches. Expanded clones are given a class, and other clones once, few, many or no size at all.

- TRBJ2-5 few TRBV29-1 CSARMGGRWETQYF TGCAGCGCCCGAATGGGGGGTCGGTGGGAGACCCAGTACTTC
- TRBJ1-4 - TRBV5-1 CASSLGTANEKLFF TGCGCCAGCAGCCTGGGTACAGCGAATGAAAAACTGTTTTTT
TRBD2 TRBJ2-7 few TRBV4-2 CASSQDPSGGPYEQYF TGTGCCAGCAGCCAAGATCCCAGCGGGGGCCCCTACGAGCAGTACTTC
- TRBJ1-2 - TRBV6-2/TRBV6-3 CASSSQAKYGYTF TGTGCCAGCAGTTCCCAGGCAAAGTATGGCTACACCTTC
- TRBJ2-3 - TRBV7-2 CASGNGDTQYF TGTGCCAGCGGCAACGGGGATACGCAGTATTTT
TRBD1 TRBJ2-3 - TRBV28 CASSPIVIRQGSTDTQYF TGTGCCAGCAGCCCCATAGTAATTCGACAGGGTAGCACAGATACGCAGTATTTT
- TRBJ2-5 few TRBV29-1 CSVEKNLVSQETQYF TGCAGCGTTGAAAAAAACTTGGTTTCCCAAGAGACCCAGTACTTC
- TRBJ2-5 few TRBV7-9 CASSLDTKAQETQYF TGTGCCAGCAGCTTAGACACTAAGGCTCAAGAGACCCAGTACTTC
TRBD1 TRBJ1-2 - TRBV7-9 CASSSTGGDGYTF TGTGCCAGCAGCTCGACAGGGGGAGACGGCTACACCTTC
TRBD2 TRBJ2-1 - TRBV28 CASKWATSGAYNEQFF TGTGCCAGCAAATGGGCGACTAGCGGGGCCTACAATGAGCAGTTCTTC
TRBD2 TRBJ2-7 many TRBV3-1 CASSLRLAGGYEQYF TGTGCCAGCAGCCTTAGACTAGCGGGAGGTTACGAGCAGTACTTC
TRBD2 TRBJ2-1 - TRBV20-1 CSAWTSGANEQFF TGCAGTGCCTGGACTAGCGGAGCAAATGAGCAGTTCTTC
- TRBJ2-1 - TRBV20-1 CSAKEGREQFF TGCAGTGCCAAGGAGGGCCGTGAGCAGTTCTTC
- TRBJ2-5 few TRBV19 CASSDQRGSSRLTQYF TGTGCCAGTAGTGACCAACGAGGGTCTAGTCGATTGACCCAGTACTTC
TRBD1 TRBJ1-4 few TRBV12-3/TRBV12-4 CASSRGQVDNEKLFF TGTGCCAGCAGTAGAGGACAGGTAGATAATGAAAAACTGTTTTTT
- TRBJ1-2 - TRBV12-3/TRBV12-4 CASSLVENYGYTF TGTGCCAGCAGTTTGGTGGAAAACTATGGCTACACCTTC
- TRBJ2-3 - TRBV29-1 CSVTGSTDTQYF TGCAGCGTGACAGGATCCACAGATACGCAGTATTTT
TRBD2 TRBJ2-2 few TRBV12-3/TRBV12-4 CASSLGALAGGRTGELFF TGTGCCAGCAGTTTAGGGGCCCTAGCGGGAGGCCGCACCGGGGAGCTGTTTTTT
- TRBJ1-5 - TRBV28 CASSSSPTGTASNQPQHF TGTGCCAGCAGTTCCTCCCCGACCGGGACGGCAAGCAATCAGCCCCAGCATTTT
TRBD1 TRBJ2-2 - TRBV7-2 CASSGTASWAGELFF TGTGCCAGCAGCGGGACAGCCTCGTGGGCCGGGGAGCTGTTTTTT
TRBD2 TRBJ2-3 - TRBV20-1 CSARDYTGGLTDTQYF TGCAGTGCTAGAGATTACACGGGGGGTCTCACAGATACGCAGTATTTT
- TRBJ2-7 - TRBV7-6 CASSLGTSFHEQYF TGTGCCAGCAGCTTAGGTACTAGCTTCCACGAGCAGTACTTC
TRBD1 TRBJ2-2 - TRBV24-1 CATSDPPGQGYTGELFF TGTGCCACCAGTGACCCCCCAGGACAGGGCTACACCGGGGAGCTGTTTTTT
- TRBJ2-5 - TRBV7-8 CPQAHGETQYF TGTCCACAGGCCCACGGCGAGACCCAGTACTTC
TRBD1 TRBJ2-7 - TRBV11-3 CASSSEGQGGEQYF TGTGCCAGCAGCTCCGAGGGACAGGGAGGCGAGCAGTACTTC
TRBD2 TRBJ2-7 - TRBV4-1 CASSRSGLSSYEQYF TGCGCCAGCAGCCGTAGCGGGTTGAGCTCCTACGAGCAGTACTTC
- TRBJ1-2 few TRBV20-1 CSAYMTGPANYGYTF TGCAGTGCTTATATGACAGGTCCCGCTAACTATGGCTACACCTTC
- TRBJ2-6 - TRBV28 CASSTLGRERSTGANVLTF TGTGCCAGCAGTACGCTGGGGCGGGAAAGGAGCACTGGGGCCAACGTCCTGACTTTC
- TRBJ2-5 - TRBV28 CASSPPDQETQYF TGTGCCAGCAGTCCACCGGACCAAGAGACCCAGTACTTC
- TRBJ2-3 - TRBV20-1 CSFNWGESTDTQYF TGCAGTTTTAATTGGGGGGAGAGCACAGATACGCAGTATTTT
TRBD2 TRBJ2-1 few TRBV11-2 CASSPFSGLAGQSSYNEQFF TGTGCCAGCAGCCCGTTCTCGGGACTAGCGGGGCAGAGCTCCTACAATGAGCAGTTCTTC
- TRBJ1-6 - TRBV28 CASSSGTYNSPLHF TGTGCCAGCAGTTCGGGGACCTATAATTCACCCCTCCACTTT
- TRBJ2-7 once TRBV29-1 CSVDDRPYEQYF TGCAGCGTAGATGACAGGCCCTACGAGCAGTACTTC
TRBD1 TRBJ2-7 - TRBV29-1 CSGVRTGTYEQYF TGCAGCGGTGTTCGGACAGGGACCTACGAGCAGTACTTC
TRBD1 TRBJ2-1 few TRBV7-7 CASSPGGSSYNEQFF TGTGCTAGCAGCCCAGGGGGCTCCTCCTACAATGAGCAGTTCTTC
- TRBJ2-1 few TRBV5-1 CASSATSTLYNEQFF TGCGCCAGCAGCGCCACTAGTACTCTGTACAATGAGCAGTTCTTC
- TRBJ2-2 few TRBV6-5 CASSSGARELFF TGTGCCAGCAGTTCCGGCGCGAGGGAGCTGTTTTTT
- TRBJ2-1 few TRBV28 CASSFTFYRDPSVEQFF TGTGCCAGCAGTTTCACCTTTTACCGGGACCCGTCCGTTGAGCAGTTCTTC
- TRBJ2-7 few TRBV15 CATSSLTGATEYF TGTGCCACCAGCAGCCTTACCGGGGCCACTGAGTACTTC
- TRBJ2-7 - TRBV28 CASKRGLNYEQYF TGTGCCAGCAAAAGAGGCCTTAACTACGAGCAGTACTTC
- TRBJ2-7 - TRBV5-1 CASSLDGARNEQYF TGCGCCAGCAGCTTGGATGGGGCGCGGAACGAGCAGTACTTC
- TRBJ2-6 - TRBV11-2 CASSSNRDTETF TGTGCCAGCAGCTCTAACCGGGACACCGAGACTTTC
- TRBJ1-6 few TRBV12-3/TRBV12-4 CASSAGNSPLHF TGTGCCAGCTCAGCAGGGAATTCACCCCTCCACTTT
TRBD2 TRBJ2-1 few TRBV3-1 CASSQEGTSGRASNEQFF TGTGCCAGCAGCCAAGAAGGGACTAGCGGGAGGGCGAGTAATGAGCAGTTCTTC
- TRBJ1-4 few TRBV5-1 CASSFGGREKLFF TGCGCCAGCAGCTTCGGGGGAAGGGAAAAACTGTTTTTT
TRBD2 TRBJ2-4 - TRBV7-2 CASSFYNSGTSISKNIQYF TGTGCCAGCAGCTTCTATAATTCCGGGACTAGTATTTCCAAAAACATTCAGTACTTC
- TRBJ1-2 few TRBV12-3/TRBV12-4 CASSLGYRASYGYTF TGTGCCAGCAGTTTGGGTTACAGGGCTTCCTATGGCTACACCTTC
- TRBJ2-1 few TRBV11-2 CASSLGGEESNEQFF TGTGCCAGCAGCTTAGGGGGGGAGGAGTCAAATGAGCAGTTCTTC
- TRBJ1-3 many TRBV4-1 CASSQAGQINGNTIYF TGCGCCAGCAGCCAAGCTGGGCAGATCAATGGAAACACCATATATTTT
TRBD1 TRBJ2-5 - TRBV5-6 CASRRTQQGTETQYF TGTGCCAGCAGGCGCACCCAACAGGGGACGGAGACCCAGTACTTC
TRBD1 TRBJ2-5 - TRBV7-2 CASSFPDRGETQYF TGTGCCAGCAGCTTCCCCGACAGGGGAGAGACCCAGTACTTC
- TRBJ2-4 few TRBV4-1 CASSQEFGPGLGSAKNIQYF -
TRBD1 TRBJ1-2 - TRBV20-1 CSAIPDRAAYGYTF TGCAGTGCTATTCCCGACAGGGCGGCTTATGGCTACACCTTC
- TRBJ2-2 - TRBV10-2 CASRYPANTGELFF TGCGCCAGCAGATACCCAGCGAACACCGGGGAGCTGTTTTTT
- TRBJ2-2 many TRBV3-1 CASSHSGLRNTGELFF TGTGCCAGCAGCCATTCGGGTCTGAGAAACACCGGGGAGCTGTTTTTT
- TRBJ2-7 - TRBV4-3 CASSTQRGGSYEQYF TGCGCCAGCAGCACCCAAAGGGGCGGCTCCTACGAGCAGTACTTC